What follows are 4 T cell receptor beta chains derived from one specimen sequenced in a study of blood T cell repertoires in COVID-19. The method was immunoSEQ multiplex PCR; TCRdb's version includes in-frame clones alone and lacks a portion of them. The data show 81,000 or so clones, approximately 89% seen once. Sequencing was performed on peripheral blood. Source of these receptors: a man in his 70s with active or convalescent COVID-19.

The table lists this clone with a count of one. This chain links TRBV18 with TRBJ1-3; D unresolved. Trimming removed 3 bases at V and 0 bases at J, with 12 bases between. CDR3 size: 16 residues. Germline assignment: CDR1 KGHSH and CDR2 LQKENI. The CDR3 spells CASSPEVLRSGNTIYF. The DNA for the CDR3 is TGTGCCAGCTCACCCGAGGTACTACGCTCTGGAAACACCATATATTTT. The full variable domain, completed using reference TRBV18 and TRBJ1-3, is NAGVMQNPRHLVRRRGQEARLRCSPMKGHSHVYWYRQLPEEGLKFMVYLQKENIIDESGMPKERFSAEFPKEGPSILRIQQVVRGDSAAYFCASSPEVLRSGNTIYFGEGSWLTVV.

Here the CDR3 reads CASSELQAAYNEQFF. For the CDR3, the DNA is TGTGCCAGCAGTGAACTACAGGCCGCGTACAATGAGCAGTTCTTC. The chain employs TRBV2 and TRBJ2-1, with TRBD1 as a possible D gene (5 bases). The germline CDR1 and CDR2 sequences are SNHLY and FYNNEI. The CDR3 runs to 15 residues. Trimming pared 2 bases from V and 4 bases from J, leaving 12 bases between.

The chain has TRBV7-9 and TRBJ2-3; TRBD1 matches 8 bases. With 5 bases clipped from V and 4 bases from J, the junction kept 8 bases outside the gene matches. Germline V gene lookup returns CDR1 SEHNR and CDR2 FQNEAQ (reference sequence). The CDR3 runs 15 residues. In DNA form, the CDR3 reads TGTGCCAGCAGCCTACGGACAGGGATCGCAGATACGCAGTATTTT. It codes for CASSLRTGIADTQYF.

The gene calls are TRBV13 and TRBJ1-2; possible D gene TRBD1, 5 bases. The CDR3 sequence is 14 residues long. Looked up from germline, CDR1 is PRHDT and CDR2 is FYEKMQ (reference sequence). Between the trimmed V and J ends, which lost 0 bases and 6 bases, there was a span of 11 bases. CDR3 loop: CASSLGIQGDGYTF. The CDR3, as DNA: TGTGCCAGCAGCTTAGGGATTCAGGGTGATGGCTACACCTTC.